This T cell receptor (beta chain) was captured in a study of T cell responses to AZD1222 COVID-19 vaccine. Overall study: Whether given at about 4 or about 12 weeks, second doses were pooled.

Of note for this clone: The antigen remains undetermined.

The repertoire was sequenced with immunoSEQ multiplex PCR; TCRdb's copy has only in-frame clones and lacks some. The table has 100,000 to 150,000 clones, about nine tenths seen once. General study points: Repertoires were sampled only after the peak T cell response. Only a handful of AZD1222 recipients tested seropositive at baseline.

Germline loops: CDR1 SEHNR, CDR2 FQNEAQ (reference sequence). CDR3 length: 11 amino acids. V dropped 5 bases and J dropped 12 bases, with 11 bases sitting between them. This sequence was found in an adult in good health. The chain links TRBV7-9 to TRBJ2-1; possible D gene TRBD2, 5 bases. The sequenced sample was peripheral blood, obtained on day 0 of AZD1222 vaccination. DNA of the CDR3: TGTGCCAGCAGCCAACTAGAGGTGCAGTTCTTC. The encoded protein is CASSQLEVQFF.